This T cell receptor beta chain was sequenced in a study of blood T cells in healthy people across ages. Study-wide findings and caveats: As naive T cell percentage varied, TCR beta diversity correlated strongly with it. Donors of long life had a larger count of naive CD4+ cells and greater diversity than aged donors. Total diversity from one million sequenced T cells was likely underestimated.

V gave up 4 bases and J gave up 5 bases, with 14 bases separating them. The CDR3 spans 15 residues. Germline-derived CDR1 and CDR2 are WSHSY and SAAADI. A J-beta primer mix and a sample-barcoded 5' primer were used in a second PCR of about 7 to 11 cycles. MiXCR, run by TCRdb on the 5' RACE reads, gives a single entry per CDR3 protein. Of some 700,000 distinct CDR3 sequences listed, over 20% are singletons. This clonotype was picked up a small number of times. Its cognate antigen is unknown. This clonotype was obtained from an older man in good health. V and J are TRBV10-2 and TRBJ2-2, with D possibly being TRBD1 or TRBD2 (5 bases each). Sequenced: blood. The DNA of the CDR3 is TGCGCCAGCAGTGTGGCAGGGAGTAGGACCGGGGAGCTGTTTTTT. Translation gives CASSVAGSRTGELFF.